This is a list of T cell receptor beta chains from one sample in a study of T cells expressing NK-cell markers. TCRdb re-called the 5' RACE reads; every CDR3 protein appears as one record, without DNA. This sample's table has roughly 280,000 distinct CDR3 sequences. The specimen was blood T cells: a sorted CD56 or NKG2C T cell subset, CD4+ or CD8+ T cells, or bulk PBMC T cells (not recorded which). The receptors shown here come from a man between 18 and 35 years old in good health. Each CDR3 is given with its conserved first and last residue. Fields, in order: V gene, J gene, CDR3 protein.

TRBV29-1,TRBJ1-4,CSVGQGEKLFF
TRBV6-4,TRBJ2-6,CASSDVEGTISGANVLTF
TRBV29-1,TRBJ2-5,CSVGALTLGETQYF
TRBV6-6,TRBJ2-5,CASRPGGGETQYF
TRBV3-1,TRBJ2-1,CASSQAASGNEQFF
TRBV10-3,TRBJ2-3,CAISDPGVPNEGAQYF
TRBV7-2,TRBJ2-2,CAAQPEGTGELFF
TRBV7-2,TRBJ2-2,CASSVDRHTGELFF
TRBV5-1,TRBJ1-1,CASSSQGAVGTEAFF
TRBV7-3,TRBJ2-3,CASSSNIDTQYF
TRBV4-3,TRBJ1-4,CASSQPQGTNEKLFF
TRBV6-5,TRBJ1-5,CASSYSTGGLNQPQHF
TRBV19,TRBJ1-5,CASSTAEPLGRQPQHF
TRBV7-2,TRBJ2-5,CASSFKVWGQETQYF
TRBV12-5,TRBJ1-1,CASGQSRGRGPAFF
TRBV5-1,TRBJ2-2,CASSLDRANTGELFF
TRBV5-1,TRBJ2-7,CASSLDGGGEYEQYF
TRBV7-9,TRBJ2-1,CASNKRLAGLYNEQFF
TRBV2,TRBJ2-5,CASRSGTGGYETQYF
TRBV20-1,TRBJ2-7,CSVGGGRGTYEQYF
TRBV12-3/TRBV12-4,TRBJ1-6,CAISGGGNSPLHF
TRBV5-5,TRBJ1-4,CASSFSDFNEKLFF
TRBV20-1,TRBJ1-1,CSARGGARGVNTEAFF
TRBV5-6,TRBJ2-3,CASSFPIGLGSTDTQYF
TRBV5-1,TRBJ2-6,CASSLGRTGHSGANVLTF
TRBV6-2/TRBV6-3,TRBJ2-6,CASSRGTLNVLTF
TRBV23-1,TRBJ2-1,CASSHQLAGVRNEQFF
TRBV5-6,TRBJ2-1,CASSLARQEQFF
TRBV7-2,TRBJ2-1,CASSGDRGGYNEQFF
TRBV28,TRBJ1-1,CASRKTGGVLTEAFF
TRBV29-1,TRBJ1-6,CSVAGDSYNSPLHF
TRBV5-1,TRBJ1-1,CASSRHQTGPSEAFF
TRBV12-3/TRBV12-4,TRBJ2-1,CASSPRLAGRYNEQFF
TRBV2,TRBJ2-1,CASSDWQGTGNEQFF
TRBV3-1,TRBJ2-7,CASSRREGEQYF
TRBV20-1,TRBJ2-1,CSATGHEPNEQFF
TRBV30,TRBJ2-1,CAWRGTSRNNEQFF
TRBV20-1,TRBJ2-1,CSARSSGSTYNEQFF
TRBV13,TRBJ1-1,CASSFRVKAFF
TRBV7-2,TRBJ1-1,CASSKRTGIEAFF
TRBV10-3,TRBJ2-3,CAISDFSGRRADTQYF
TRBV18,TRBJ2-3,CASSPLSGSADTQYF
TRBV7-9,TRBJ1-6,CASSLRPGQGFQSPLHF
TRBV29-1,TRBJ2-2,CSVEHRRITGELFF
TRBV19,TRBJ2-2,CASSPAGELFF
TRBV29-1,TRBJ2-2,CSVVAGTGELFF
TRBV20-1,TRBJ2-6,CSARDGGSGANVLTF
TRBV20-1,TRBJ2-1,CSAPGQGYNEQFF
TRBV12-3/TRBV12-4,TRBJ1-2,CASRDRSRVYGYTF
TRBV5-5,TRBJ2-6,CASREGSSGANVLTF
TRBV29-1,TRBJ2-7,CSARESIAEQYF